Below, 22 T cell receptor beta chains from the same sample are listed, as sequenced in a study of T cells in Graves' hyperthyroidism and ophthalmopathy. Researchers amplified the TCR beta CDR3 regions from RNA transcripts. The study used the HTBI primer set for a first-round RT-PCR of the TCR CDR3. TCRdb re-called the multiplex PCR reads through MiXCR, storing one row per CDR3 protein. This repertoire shows a few hundred thousand distinct CDR3 sequences, about a fifth found once; its top ten account for 35% to 50%. The sample comprised blood. The receptors come from a man younger than 35 with Graves' ophthalmopathy.

In this sample, this clonotype turned up many times. This chain connects TRBV5-1 to TRBJ2-7; perhaps TRBD1 as D (7 bases). Per the germline V gene, CDR1 is SGHRS and CDR2 is YFSETQ. The length of the CDR3 is 16 residues. The V end lost 0 bases, the J end lost 3 bases, and 16 bases lay between the germline ends. CDR3 bases: TGCGCCAGCAGCTTGGAAGGGGGGACAGATTACTACGAGCAGTACTTC. Residues: CASSLEGGTDYYEQYF.

This clonotype was detected ten times or more. The CDR3 DNA reads as TGTGCCAGCACCTTGGGGGGGGCTGAAGCTTTCTTT. Translating gives CASTLGGAEAFF. This sequence joins TRBV12-3 or TRBV12-4 and TRBJ1-1; possible D gene TRBD1, 5 bases. This CDR3 is built from 12 residues. The germline V and J ends were trimmed by 7 bases and 6 bases, with 12 bases remaining between them.

There are a few counts of this clonotype. The chain combines TRBV20-1 with TRBJ2-5; the match to TRBD2 covers 9 bases. Germline V gives CDR1 DFQATT, CDR2 SNEGSKA (reference sequence). The CDR3 extends over 13 amino acids. V shed 6 bases, J shed 5 bases, and the junction held 7 bases outside the gene matches. CDR3 in amino acids: CSAGTSRPETQYF. In DNA, the CDR3 is TGCAGTGCCGGGACTAGCCGCCCGGAGACCCAGTACTTC.

The rearrangement uses TRBV19 and TRBJ2-2; D gene unclear. Germline-derived CDR1 and CDR2 are LNHDA and SQIVND (reference sequence). Trimming took 4 bases from V and 8 from J, leaving 11 bases between them. CDR3 length equals 13 residues. CDR3 sequence: CASSTRAPGELFF. The CDR3 region has the DNA TGTGCCAGTAGTACCCGGGCGCCTGGGGAGCTGTTTTTT.

CDR3 region: CASSQVLRGPNQPQHF. The CDR3 nucleotides read TGCGCCAGCAGCCAAGTCTTGCGGGGGCCCAATCAGCCCCAGCATTTT. The chain joins TRBV4-1 to TRBJ1-5; D might be TRBD1 (6 bases). This CDR3 has 16 residues. Trimming stripped 1 base from V and 3 bases from J, with 13 bases between. Germline CDR1 and CDR2: MGHRA and YSYEKL.

In this sample, this clonotype turned up many times. This rearrangement joins TRBV20-1 to TRBJ1-2; no firm D call. The germline V gene encodes CDR1 DFQATT and CDR2 SNEGSKA (reference sequence). The V and J ends lost 1 base and 4 bases respectively, with 10 bases between them. CDR3 length: 13 residues. CDR3 sequence reads: CSARAEPSYGYTF. DNA for the CDR3: TGCAGTGCTAGAGCTGAACCTTCCTATGGCTACACCTTC.

The chain couples TRBV11-3 to TRBJ2-1; D is perhaps TRBD2 (6 bases). Germline lookup yields CDR1 SGHNT and CDR2 YENEEA. The germline V and J ends were trimmed by 6 bases and 10 bases, with 13 bases remaining between them. This CDR3 contains 12 residues. DNA for the CDR3: TGTGCCAGCAGGGGGCCCGGGGGAGAGCAGTTCTTC. Its protein product is CASRGPGGEQFF.

This clonotype was recorded at least ten times. The rearrangement uses TRBV2 and TRBJ1-6; the D is unclear. Trimming pared 1 base from V and 10 bases from J, leaving 14 bases between. The germline gives CDR1 SNHLY, CDR2 FYNNEI. The CDR3 length is 15 residues. CDR3 region: CASSEVGPRSSPLHF. DNA of the CDR3: TGTGCCAGCAGTGAAGTAGGACCCAGAAGCTCACCCCTCCACTTT.

There are many counts of this clonotype. This rearrangement joins TRBV18 to TRBJ1-3; D unclear. Germline V gene data show CDR1 as KGHSH and CDR2 as LQKENI. The length of the CDR3 is 13 residues. Trimming shortened V by 4 bases and J by 4 bases, and 8 bases separated the two germline ends. The CDR3, as DNA: TGTGCCAGCTCACAGGACGTCGGAAACACCATATATTTT. Encoded protein: CASSQDVGNTIYF.

Many counts were recorded for this clonotype. This chain uses TRBV6-1 with TRBJ2-7; D is undetermined. The CDR3 sequence is 14 residues long. Germline V CDR1 and CDR2: MNHNS, SASEGT. V was pared by 6 bases and J by 0 bases, with 12 bases between. The CDR3 nucleotides are TGTGCCAGCAGCCCTCAAGCGAGCTCCTACGAGCAGTACTTC. Encoded protein: CASSPQASSYEQYF.

This clonotype has more than one count but fewer than ten. The genes are TRBV6-1 and TRBJ2-3; D is unresolved. Per germline, CDR1 MNHNS and CDR2 SASEGT. The V end lost 9 bases, the J end lost 6 bases, and 16 bases lay between the germline ends. The CDR3 is made up of 13 amino acids. The CDR3 loop reads CASQRPRHDTQYF. CDR3 DNA sequence: TGTGCCAGTCAGCGACCGCGGCACGATACGCAGTATTTT.

Ten or more counts support this clonotype. The chain uses TRBV12-3 or TRBV12-4 and TRBJ1-1; D ambiguous. The ends were cut back, 6 bases at V and 4 bases at J, with 12 bases in the middle. The CDR3 has 13 amino acids. Here the CDR3 reads CASSGGWGTEAFF. The CDR3 DNA sequence: TGTGCCAGCAGCGGTGGATGGGGCACTGAAGCTTTCTTT.

This clonotype was seen repeatedly, ten times or more. The V call is TRBV20-1, the J call TRBJ1-2; the D is unclear. Germline CDR1 reads DFQATT; CDR2 reads SNEGSKA (reference sequence). This CDR3 has 13 residues. Deletions cut 3 bases from V and 1 base from J, with 9 bases between. The CDR3, as DNA: TGCAGTGCTAGCACAGCCGTTAACTATGGCTACACCTTC. This encodes CSASTAVNYGYTF.

Many counts were recorded for this clonotype. The rearrangement joins TRBV5-6 to TRBJ2-7; 8 bases align to TRBD2. CDR1 SGHDT and CDR2 YYEEEE come from the germline V gene. The length of the CDR3 is 14 residues. Trimming cost V 5 bases and J 6 bases; bases outside gene matches: 10. The CDR3 nucleotides are TGTGCCAGCAGAAAGACTAGCGAAGCTCTCGAGCAGTACTTC. Its translation is CASRKTSEALEQYF.

J is TRBJ1-5 and V is TRBV9; D gene ambiguous. The CDR3 extends over 15 amino acids. From germline, CDR1 is SGDLS and CDR2 YYNGEE. Trimming stripped 0 bases from V and 3 bases from J, with 10 bases between. The CDR3 region is CASSVEGRDNQPQHF. In nucleotides, the CDR3 is TGTGCCAGCAGCGTAGAAGGTAGAGACAATCAGCCCCAGCATTTT.

The rearrangement uses TRBV20-1 and TRBJ2-3, with D tentatively TRBD1 or TRBD2 (5 bases each). V lost 0 bases and J 6 bases, leaving 13 bases between the germline ends. Germline V lookup: CDR1 DFQATT, CDR2 SNEGSKA (reference sequence). The CDR3 is made up of 14 amino acids. CDR3 nucleotide sequence: TGCAGTGCTAGAGATGCCGGGACGGATGATACGCAGTATTTT. Translation: CSARDAGTDDTQYF.

This clonotype has more than one count but fewer than ten. The chain links TRBV15 to TRBJ1-1; D call uncertain. The CDR3 extends over 13 amino acids. Per the germline V gene, CDR1 is LNHNV and CDR2 is YYDKDF (reference sequence). V lost 5 bases and J lost 6, with 13 bases in between. CDR3 loop: CATSPLSGAEAFF. CDR3 nucleotides: TGTGCCACCAGCCCACTATCGGGCGCTGAAGCTTTCTTT.

The chain uses TRBV18 and TRBJ2-7, with unresolved D. The CDR3 is made up of 15 amino acids. Germline values: CDR1 KGHSH, CDR2 LQKENI. Trimming shortened V by 2 bases and J by 6 bases, and 17 bases separated the two germline ends. CDR3 amino acids: CASSPILGLRFEQYF. CDR3 bases: TGTGCCAGCTCACCAATTTTAGGGCTAAGGTTCGAGCAGTACTTC.

This clonotype has ten or more counts. V and J are TRBV6-1 and TRBJ2-7; D perhaps matches TRBD2 (6 bases). There are 13 residues in the CDR3. Per the germline V gene, CDR1 is MNHNS and CDR2 is SASEGT. The V and J ends lost 5 bases and 3 bases respectively, with 11 bases between them. This chain's CDR3 is CASSLARYYEQYF. The CDR3 nucleotides are TGTGCCAGCAGTCTAGCGCGGTACTACGAGCAGTACTTC.

This clonotype was picked up many times. The rearrangement joins TRBV10-1 to TRBJ2-1; TRBD2 agrees at 11 bases. The junction had 4 bases not matched to a gene; V was cut back by 4 bases and J by 8 bases. The CDR3 runs to 14 residues. In germline, CDR1 is WNHNN, CDR2 SYGVQD (reference sequence). CDR3 loop: CASSASGGFDEQFF. The DNA for the CDR3 is TGCGCCAGCAGTGCTAGCGGGGGGTTCGATGAGCAGTTCTTC.

This clonotype was observed many times. The chain recombines TRBV6-6 with TRBJ2-1; 8 bases agree with TRBD1. V gave up 0 bases and J gave up 3 bases; unmatched junction bases: 7. The CDR3 is 17 amino acids. Germline V gene lookup returns CDR1 MNHNY and CDR2 SVGAGI (reference sequence). Here the CDR3 reads CASSYSGPTGVYNEQFF. CDR3 coding DNA: TGTGCCAGCAGTTACTCCGGGCCGACAGGGGTCTACAATGAGCAGTTCTTC.

This clonotype was seen many times. The V and J genes are TRBV24-1 and TRBJ1-1, with a tentative D call TRBD1 (6 bases). In germline, CDR1 is KGHDR, CDR2 SFDVKD. The CDR3 length is 13 residues. Trimming took 5 bases from V and 8 from J, leaving 14 bases between them. CDR3 loop: CATSGGRGEEAFF. The CDR3 DNA sequence: TGTGCCACCAGTGGTGGCAGGGGTGAGGAAGCTTTCTTT.